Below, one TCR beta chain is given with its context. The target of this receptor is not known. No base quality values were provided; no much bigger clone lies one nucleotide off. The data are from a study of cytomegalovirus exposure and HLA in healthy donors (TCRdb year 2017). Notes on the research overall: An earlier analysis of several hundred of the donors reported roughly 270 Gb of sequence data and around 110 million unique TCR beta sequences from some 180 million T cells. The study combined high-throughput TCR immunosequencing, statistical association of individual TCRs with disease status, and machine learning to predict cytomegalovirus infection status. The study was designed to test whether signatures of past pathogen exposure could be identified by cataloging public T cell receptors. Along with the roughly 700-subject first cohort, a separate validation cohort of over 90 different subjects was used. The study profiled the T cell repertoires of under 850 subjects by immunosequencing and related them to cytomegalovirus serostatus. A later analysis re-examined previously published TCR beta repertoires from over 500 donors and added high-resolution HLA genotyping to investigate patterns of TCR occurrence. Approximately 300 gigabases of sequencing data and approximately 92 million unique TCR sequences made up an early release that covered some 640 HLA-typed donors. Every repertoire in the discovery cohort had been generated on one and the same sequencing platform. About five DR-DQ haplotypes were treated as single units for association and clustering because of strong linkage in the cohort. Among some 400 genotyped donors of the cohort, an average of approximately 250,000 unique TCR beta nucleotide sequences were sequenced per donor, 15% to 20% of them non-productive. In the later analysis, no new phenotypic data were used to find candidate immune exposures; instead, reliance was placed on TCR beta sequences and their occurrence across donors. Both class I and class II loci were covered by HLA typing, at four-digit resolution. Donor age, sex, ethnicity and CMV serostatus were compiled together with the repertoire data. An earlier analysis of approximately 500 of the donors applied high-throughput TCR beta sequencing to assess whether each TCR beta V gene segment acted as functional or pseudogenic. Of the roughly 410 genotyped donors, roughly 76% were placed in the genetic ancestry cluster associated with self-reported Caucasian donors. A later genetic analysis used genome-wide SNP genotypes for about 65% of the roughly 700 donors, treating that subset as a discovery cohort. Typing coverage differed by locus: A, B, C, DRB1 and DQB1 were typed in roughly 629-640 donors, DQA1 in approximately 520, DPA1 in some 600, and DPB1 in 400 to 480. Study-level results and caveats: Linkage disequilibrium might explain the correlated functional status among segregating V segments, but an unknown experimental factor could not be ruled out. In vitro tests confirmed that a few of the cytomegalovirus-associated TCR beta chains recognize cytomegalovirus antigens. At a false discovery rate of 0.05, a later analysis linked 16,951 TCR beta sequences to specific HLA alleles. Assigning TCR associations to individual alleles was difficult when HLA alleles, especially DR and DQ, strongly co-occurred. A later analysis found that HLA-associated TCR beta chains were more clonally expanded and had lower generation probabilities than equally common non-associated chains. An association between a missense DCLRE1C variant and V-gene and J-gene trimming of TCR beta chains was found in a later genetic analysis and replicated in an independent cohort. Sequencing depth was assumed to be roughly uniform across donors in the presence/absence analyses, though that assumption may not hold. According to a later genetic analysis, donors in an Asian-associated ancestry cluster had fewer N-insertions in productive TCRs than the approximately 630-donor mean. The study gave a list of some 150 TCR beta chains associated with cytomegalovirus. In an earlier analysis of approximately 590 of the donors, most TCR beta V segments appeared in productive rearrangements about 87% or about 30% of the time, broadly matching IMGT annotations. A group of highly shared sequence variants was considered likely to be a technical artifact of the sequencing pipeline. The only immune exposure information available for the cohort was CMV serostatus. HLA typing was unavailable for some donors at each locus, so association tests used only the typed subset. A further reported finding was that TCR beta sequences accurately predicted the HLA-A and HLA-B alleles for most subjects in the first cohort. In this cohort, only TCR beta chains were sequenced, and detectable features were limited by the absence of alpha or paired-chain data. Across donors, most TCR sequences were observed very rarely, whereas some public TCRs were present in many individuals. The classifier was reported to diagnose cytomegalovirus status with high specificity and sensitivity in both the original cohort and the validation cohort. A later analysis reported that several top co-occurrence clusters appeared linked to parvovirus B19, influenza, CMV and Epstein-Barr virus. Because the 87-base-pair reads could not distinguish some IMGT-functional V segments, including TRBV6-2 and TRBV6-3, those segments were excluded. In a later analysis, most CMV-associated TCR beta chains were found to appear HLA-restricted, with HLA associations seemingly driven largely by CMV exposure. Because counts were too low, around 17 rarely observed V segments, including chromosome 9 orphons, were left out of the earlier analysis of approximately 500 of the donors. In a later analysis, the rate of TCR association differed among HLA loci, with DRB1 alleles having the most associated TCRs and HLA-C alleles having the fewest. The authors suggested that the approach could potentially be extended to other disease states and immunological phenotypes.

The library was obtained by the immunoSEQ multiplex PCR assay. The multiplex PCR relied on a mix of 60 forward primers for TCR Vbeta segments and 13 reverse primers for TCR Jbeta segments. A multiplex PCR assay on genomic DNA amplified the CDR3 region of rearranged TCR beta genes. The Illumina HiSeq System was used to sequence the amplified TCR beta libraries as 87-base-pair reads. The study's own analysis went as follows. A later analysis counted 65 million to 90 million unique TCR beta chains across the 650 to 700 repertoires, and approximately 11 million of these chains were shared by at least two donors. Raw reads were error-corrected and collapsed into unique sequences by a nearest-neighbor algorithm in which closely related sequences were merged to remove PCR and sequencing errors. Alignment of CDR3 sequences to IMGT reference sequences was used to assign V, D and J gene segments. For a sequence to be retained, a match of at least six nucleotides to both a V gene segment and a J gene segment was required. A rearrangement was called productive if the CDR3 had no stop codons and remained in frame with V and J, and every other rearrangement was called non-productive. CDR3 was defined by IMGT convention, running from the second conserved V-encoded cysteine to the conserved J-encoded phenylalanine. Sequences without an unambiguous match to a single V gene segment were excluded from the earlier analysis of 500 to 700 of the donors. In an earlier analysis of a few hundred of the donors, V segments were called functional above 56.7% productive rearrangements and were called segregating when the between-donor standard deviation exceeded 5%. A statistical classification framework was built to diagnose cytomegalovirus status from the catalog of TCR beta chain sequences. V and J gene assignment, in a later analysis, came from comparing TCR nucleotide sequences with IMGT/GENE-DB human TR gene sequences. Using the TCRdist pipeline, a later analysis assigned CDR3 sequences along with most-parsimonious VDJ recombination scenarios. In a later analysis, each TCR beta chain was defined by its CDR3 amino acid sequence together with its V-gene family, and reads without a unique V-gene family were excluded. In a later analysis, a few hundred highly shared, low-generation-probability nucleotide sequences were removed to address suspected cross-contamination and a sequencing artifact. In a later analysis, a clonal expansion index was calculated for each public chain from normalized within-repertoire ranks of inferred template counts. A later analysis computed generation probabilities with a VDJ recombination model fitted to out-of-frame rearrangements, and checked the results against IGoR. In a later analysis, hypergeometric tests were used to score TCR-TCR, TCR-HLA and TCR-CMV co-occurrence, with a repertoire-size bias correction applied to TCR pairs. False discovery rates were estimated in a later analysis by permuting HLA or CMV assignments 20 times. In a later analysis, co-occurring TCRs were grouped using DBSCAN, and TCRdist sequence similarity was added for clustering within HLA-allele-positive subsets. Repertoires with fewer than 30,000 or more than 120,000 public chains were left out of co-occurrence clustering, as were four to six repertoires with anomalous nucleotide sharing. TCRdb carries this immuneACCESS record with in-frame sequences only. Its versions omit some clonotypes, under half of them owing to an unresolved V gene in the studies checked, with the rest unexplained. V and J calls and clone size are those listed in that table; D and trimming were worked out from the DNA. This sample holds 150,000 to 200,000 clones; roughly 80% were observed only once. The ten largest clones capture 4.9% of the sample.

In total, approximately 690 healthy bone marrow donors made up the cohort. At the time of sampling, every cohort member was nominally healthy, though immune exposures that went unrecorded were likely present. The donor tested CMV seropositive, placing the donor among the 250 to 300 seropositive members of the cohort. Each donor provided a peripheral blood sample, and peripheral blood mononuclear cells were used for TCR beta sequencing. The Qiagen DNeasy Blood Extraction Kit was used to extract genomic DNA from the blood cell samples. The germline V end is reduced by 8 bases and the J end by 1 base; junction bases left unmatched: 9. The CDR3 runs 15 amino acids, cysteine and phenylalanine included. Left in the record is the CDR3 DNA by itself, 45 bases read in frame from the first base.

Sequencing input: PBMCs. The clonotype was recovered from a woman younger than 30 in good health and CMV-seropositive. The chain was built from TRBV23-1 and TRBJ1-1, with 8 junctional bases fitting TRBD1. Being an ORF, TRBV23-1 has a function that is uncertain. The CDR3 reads CASRRTGKTNTEAFF. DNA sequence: TGCGCCAGCCGACGGACAGGGAAGACGAACACTGAAGCTTTCTTT.